This T cell receptor (beta chain) was observed in a study of neurological immune-mediated disorders (dated by TCRdb to the late 2010s). In terms of the full investigation: Peripheral blood TCR-beta repertoires from patients with HTLV-I-associated myelopathy (HAM/TSP), patients with multiple sclerosis, and healthy controls were compared in the study using UMI-based sequencing. The cohort was made up of 60 to 75 subjects, consisting of roughly 15 HAM/TSP patients, some 34 multiple sclerosis patients and approximately 20 healthy controls. Longitudinal samples, technical triplicates and paired sorted CD4+ and CD8+ T-cell subsets, alongside PBMC samples, were included among the roughly 100 TCR-beta libraries.

Healthy controls were blood bank volunteers in Maryland, USA. For sorted-subset TCR libraries, 1 million sorted CD4+ or CD8+ T cells were used. Peripheral blood was subjected to Ficoll-Hypaque density gradient centrifugation to isolate PBMCs, which were then cryopreserved in liquid nitrogen. Paired sorted CD4+ and CD8+ subsets came from healthy controls, HAM/TSP patients and MS patients. On the study overall, not on this receptor specifically: TCR clonal expansion was highest in HAM/TSP patients and lowest in MS patients, with MS patients falling below even healthy controls. Expanded clones from different subjects shared no identical CDR3 amino acid sequences, which suggests that TCR-beta repertoires were private in all groups.

Many counts were recorded for this clonotype. It lacks a known antigen. No base quality information exists; no much larger clone differs at one position. cDNA was synthesized by template-switch 5'RACE using a primer carrying a 10-nucleotide random unique molecular identifier by which each TCR transcript was tagged. Over 190 million TCR-beta sequences, covering 15-18 subjects, were produced in each sequencing run. The RNeasy kit was used to extract total RNA. Using the KAPA Real-time Library Amplification kit, TCR-beta VDJ regions were amplified with primers for the TCR constant region and the 5'RACE anchor. Sample indexes and Illumina adaptors were added in a first PCR, and a second PCR then increased library yield. After purification with Ampure beads, the TCR product of roughly 650 bp was size-selected on a 2% E-gel SizeSelection system. Before pooling, library quality was assessed on a Bioanalyzer, concentration was determined with Qubit, and library quantification was performed with the Kapa Library Quantification kit. Libraries were sequenced paired-end 2 x 150 bp on an Illumina HiSeq 2500. To increase sequence diversity, about 25-30% phiX was spiked into each library pool. As for the authors' bioinformatics: Quality-filtered reads were processed with the UMI-based MiGEC pipeline, and over 85% of raw TCR sequences were removed by the MiGEC pipeline during error correction. VDJ genes were aligned to IMGT germline references, and each clonotype was defined by a unique CDR3 amino acid sequence together with V-J genes. Clonal expansion, Shannon diversity and CDR3 relatedness (CalcPairwiseDistances, ClusterSamples) were evaluated with VDJtools, and phylogenetic trees were built with CLCbio workbench. Using coefficient-of-variation modelling across technical triplicates, the study counted a clone as expanded if it had at least 8 unique UMIs. The public reads were run again by TCRdb, first through fastp at Q25 and then through MiXCR, and only productive beta chains were kept. Entries that share a CDR3 protein sequence are merged under the most common genes and DNA. The V and J calls follow TCRdb's processing rather than the paper's. The sample table shows 17,000 or so distinct CDR3 sequences, and around a tenth are seen once. The ten largest clones take up 25% to 35% of the sample.

The sequence derives from a woman in her forties or fifties in good health. What was sequenced was CD8+ T cells from blood.

The sequence in DNA is TGTGCCAGCAGCTTAGGGAACACCGGGGAGCTGTTTTTT. Its protein product is CASSLGNTGELFF. The V gene is TRBV7-8 and the J gene is TRBJ2-2, with the D gene call left open. Sequences SGHVS (CDR1) and FQNEAQ (CDR2) are obtained from the germline V gene. From the cysteine up to the phenylalanine, the CDR3 has a length of 13 residues. Only the CDR3 DNA stays, 39 bases, in frame from base 1. V is clipped by 1 base and J by 1 base, and the sequence between their germline boundaries is 1 base long.